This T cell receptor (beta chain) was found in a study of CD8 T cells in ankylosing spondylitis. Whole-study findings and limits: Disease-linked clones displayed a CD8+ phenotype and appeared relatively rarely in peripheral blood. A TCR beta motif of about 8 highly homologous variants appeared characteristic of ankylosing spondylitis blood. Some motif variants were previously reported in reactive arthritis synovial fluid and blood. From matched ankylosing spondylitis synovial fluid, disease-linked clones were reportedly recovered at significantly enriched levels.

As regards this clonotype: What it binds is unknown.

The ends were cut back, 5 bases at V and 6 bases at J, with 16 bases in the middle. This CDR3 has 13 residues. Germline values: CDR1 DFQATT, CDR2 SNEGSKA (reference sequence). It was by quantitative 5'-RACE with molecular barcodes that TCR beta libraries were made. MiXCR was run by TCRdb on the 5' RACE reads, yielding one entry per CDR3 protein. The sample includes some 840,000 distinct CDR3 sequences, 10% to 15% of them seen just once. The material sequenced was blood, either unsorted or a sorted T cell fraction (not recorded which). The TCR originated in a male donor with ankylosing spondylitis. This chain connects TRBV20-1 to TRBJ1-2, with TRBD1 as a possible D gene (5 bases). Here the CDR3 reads CSAGPYGTDGYTF. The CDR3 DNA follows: TGCAGTGCTGGCCCCTACGGGACGGATGGCTACACCTTC.